This T cell receptor beta chain emerged from a study of T cells in Graves' hyperthyroidism and ophthalmopathy. V lost 3 bases, J lost 3 bases, and 8 bases lay in between. In germline, CDR1 is SNHLY, CDR2 FYNNEI. The CDR3 totals 13 residues. Researchers took RNA transcripts and amplified the TCR beta CDR3 regions from them. First-round RT-PCR of the TCR CDR3 relied on the HTBI primer set. TCRdb re-analysed the multiplex PCR reads in MiXCR, keeping a single row per CDR3 protein. Altogether around 580,000 distinct CDR3 sequences are present, over 15% being singletons, with the ten largest covering 18%. The authors took PBMCs from roughly 9.5 ml fresh peripheral blood. This clonotype was counted between two and nine times.

The receptor's source is a young woman with Graves' hyperthyroidism. Sequences were obtained from blood. The genes are TRBV2 and TRBJ1-2; D call uncertain. DNA of the CDR3: TGTGCCAGCAGTGATACAGAGGACTATGGCTACACCTTC. As protein: CASSDTEDYGYTF.